This is a list of T cell receptor beta chains from one sample in a study of prognosis after radiotherapy for stage I lung cancer. MiXCR, run by TCRdb on the multiplex PCR reads, gives a single entry per CDR3 protein. This sample carries 15,000 to 20,000 distinct CDR3 sequences, about 50% of them seen once, and the ten largest clones take around a third. The sequencing used PBMCs, collected before or after stereotactic body radiation therapy (not recorded which). The receptors come from a donor older than 45 with non-small cell lung cancer. Each CDR3 is given with its conserved first and last residue. Fields, in order: clone size, J gene, V gene, D gene, CDR3 DNA, CDR3 protein. A D gene is named only where the DNA matches it firmly. Some rows have no size entry. The others give once, few or many, or a class for an expanded clone.

clone size: many
J gene: TRBJ1-4
V gene: TRBV9
D gene: NA
CDR3 DNA: TGTGCCAGCAGCGTAGTTGGGGCAGGTGAAAAACTGTTTTTT
CDR3 protein: CASSVVGAGEKLFF

clone size: many
J gene: TRBJ2-3
V gene: TRBV10-2
D gene: TRBD2
CDR3 DNA: TGCGCCAGCAGTGCGGCTAGCGGCATCACAGATACGCAGTATTTT
CDR3 protein: CASSAASGITDTQYF

clone size: NA
J gene: TRBJ1-1
V gene: TRBV6-5
D gene: NA
CDR3 DNA: TGTGCCAGCAGTTCCCAGGCAGGGCGGGGAACTGAAGCTTTCTTT
CDR3 protein: CASSSQAGRGTEAFF

clone size: NA
J gene: TRBJ2-1
V gene: TRBV20-1
D gene: NA
CDR3 DNA: TGCAGTGCTTTCGTCCCCACCTCGGGAAATGAGCAGTTATTC
CDR3 protein: CSAFVPTSGNEQLF

clone size: large
J gene: TRBJ2-2
V gene: TRBV5-1
D gene: NA
CDR3 DNA: TGTGCCAGCAGCTTACGACAGAATACGAACACCGGGGAGCTGTTTTTT
CDR3 protein: CASSLRQNTNTGELFF

clone size: NA
J gene: TRBJ1-5
V gene: TRBV6-1
D gene: NA
CDR3 DNA: TGTGCCAGCAGCCTCCGGGGACTATGGTCAGATACGCAGCATTTT
CDR3 protein: CASSLRGLWSDTQHF

clone size: many
J gene: TRBJ2-7
V gene: TRBV20-1
D gene: TRBD2
CDR3 DNA: TGCAGTGCTAGAGGGATTAGCGGGAGGGCGGACCACGAGCAGTACTTC
CDR3 protein: CSARGISGRADHEQYF

clone size: NA
J gene: TRBJ1-1
V gene: TRBV11-2
D gene: NA
CDR3 DNA: TGTGCCAGCAGCGATTCGACACCCGGGGAGAACACTGAAGATTTCTTT
CDR3 protein: CASSDSTPGENTEDFF

clone size: many
J gene: TRBJ2-3
V gene: TRBV20-1
D gene: NA
CDR3 DNA: TGCAGTGCTAGAGAGCCCATCAGAGCGGGCACAGATACGCAGTATTTT
CDR3 protein: CSAREPIRAGTDTQYF

clone size: NA
J gene: TRBJ2-2
V gene: TRBV20-1
D gene: NA
CDR3 DNA: TGCAGTGCTGCCGTCCCGGTGGGGATGGGAAACACCGGGGAGCTGTTTTTT
CDR3 protein: CSAAVPVGMGNTGELFF

clone size: NA
J gene: TRBJ2-2
V gene: TRBV3-1
D gene: NA
CDR3 DNA: TGTGCCAGCAGCCAAGAAGGGGTATTCAACACCGGGGAGCTGTTTTTT
CDR3 protein: CASSQEGVFNTGELFF

clone size: NA
J gene: TRBJ2-2
V gene: TRBV24-1
D gene: NA
CDR3 DNA: TGTGCCACCAAGGTACTCAACACCGTGGAGCTGTTTTTT
CDR3 protein: CATKVLNTVELFF

clone size: many
J gene: TRBJ2-3
V gene: TRBV7-8
D gene: NA
CDR3 DNA: TGTGCCAGCAGCTCCCCCTTGGGTGGAGCTGGGGTAGATACGCAGTATTTT
CDR3 protein: CASSSPLGGAGVDTQYF

clone size: NA
J gene: TRBJ1-1
V gene: TRBV5-1
D gene: NA
CDR3 DNA: TGTGCCAGCATCTTGGTTGGCAGCCAAGAGGAAGCTTTCTTT
CDR3 protein: CASILVGSQEEAFF

clone size: many
J gene: TRBJ2-1
V gene: TRBV7-8
D gene: TRBD2
CDR3 DNA: TGTGCCAGCAGCCCGACTAGCGGGGGGGCGAATGAGCAGTTCTTC
CDR3 protein: CASSPTSGGANEQFF

clone size: many
J gene: TRBJ2-3
V gene: TRBV5-1
D gene: TRBD2
CDR3 DNA: TGCGCCAGCAGCTCTGGGACTAGCGGGGCGGTTGTTACGCAGTATTTT
CDR3 protein: CASSSGTSGAVVTQYF

clone size: NA
J gene: TRBJ2-1
V gene: TRBV6-4
D gene: NA
CDR3 DNA: TGTGCCAGCAGTGACGACAGCTCCTACAATGAGCAGTTCTTC
CDR3 protein: CASSDDSSYNEQFF

clone size: many
J gene: TRBJ2-7
V gene: TRBV19
D gene: TRBD1
CDR3 DNA: TGTGCCAGTAGTTATTCGGGACAGGGCGCCTACGAGCAGTACTTC
CDR3 protein: CASSYSGQGAYEQYF

clone size: many
J gene: TRBJ1-5
V gene: TRBV6-5
D gene: NA
CDR3 DNA: TGTGCCAGCAGTTACAGGGTAGATCAGCCCCAGCATTTT
CDR3 protein: CASSYRVDQPQHF

clone size: NA
J gene: TRBJ1-5
V gene: TRBV6-1
D gene: NA
CDR3 DNA: TGTGCCAGCAGTGAACGGGGAATTAGCAATCAGCCCCAGCATTTT
CDR3 protein: CASSERGISNQPQHF

clone size: NA
J gene: TRBJ2-2
V gene: TRBV7-9
D gene: NA
CDR3 DNA: TGTGCCAGCAGCTTAAAACCAACGAACACCGGGGAGCTGTTTTTT
CDR3 protein: CASSLKPTNTGELFF

clone size: many
J gene: TRBJ2-3
V gene: TRBV20-1
D gene: NA
CDR3 DNA: TGCAGTGCTTGGGGAGGAGGAACAGGGCCGGGCACAGATACGCAGTATTTT
CDR3 protein: CSAWGGGTGPGTDTQYF

clone size: medium-sized
J gene: TRBJ2-7
V gene: TRBV20-1
D gene: TRBD2
CDR3 DNA: TGCAGTGCCATTTCCACCTGGACTAGCGGGAGGGGGGAGCAGTACTTC
CDR3 protein: CSAISTWTSGRGEQYF

clone size: NA
J gene: TRBJ1-3
V gene: TRBV10-2
D gene: TRBD1
CDR3 DNA: TGCGCCAGCAGTGAGTCGACAGGGATGGGAAACACCATATATTTT
CDR3 protein: CASSESTGMGNTIYF

clone size: few
J gene: TRBJ2-6
V gene: TRBV28
D gene: TRBD2
CDR3 DNA: TGTGCCAGCAGTTTTTGGGGGGGCGTCCTGACTTTC
CDR3 protein: CASSFWGGVLTF

clone size: once
J gene: TRBJ1-4
V gene: TRBV19
D gene: NA
CDR3 DNA: TGTGCCAGTAGTTCGTCCGGACTGGGAAAACTGTTTTTT
CDR3 protein: CASSSSGLGKLFF

clone size: NA
J gene: TRBJ1-5
V gene: TRBV2
D gene: NA
CDR3 DNA: TGTGCCAGCAGGCGCCGGGACGTGATCAATCATCCCCAGCATTTT
CDR3 protein: CASRRRDVINHPQHF

clone size: many
J gene: TRBJ2-1
V gene: TRBV2
D gene: NA
CDR3 DNA: TGTGCCAGCAGTGGGAGTTCCTTTGAGAATGAGCAGTTCTTC
CDR3 protein: CASSGSSFENEQFF

clone size: NA
J gene: TRBJ2-7
V gene: TRBV24-1
D gene: NA
CDR3 DNA: TGTGCCACCAGTGAGGCTGGGACCTACGACGAGCAGTACTTC
CDR3 protein: CATSEAGTYDEQYF

clone size: once
J gene: TRBJ1-2
V gene: TRBV5-1
D gene: NA
CDR3 DNA: TGCGCCAGCAGCCCTATTGACGGCTCCTATGGCTACACCTTC
CDR3 protein: CASSPIDGSYGYTF

clone size: NA
J gene: TRBJ1-2
V gene: TRBV6-1
D gene: TRBD1
CDR3 DNA: TGTGCCAGCAGGGACAGGGTAGCGAACTATGGCTACACCTTC
CDR3 protein: CASRDRVANYGYTF

clone size: NA
J gene: TRBJ1-5
V gene: TRBV15
D gene: NA
CDR3 DNA: TGTGCCACCAGCATAGAGGCAGTGGTCCTCAATCAGCCCCAGCATTTT
CDR3 protein: CATSIEAVVLNQPQHF

clone size: many
J gene: TRBJ2-7
V gene: TRBV11-3
D gene: TRBD1
CDR3 DNA: TGTGCCAGCAGCTCGACAGGGAGCGAGCAGTACTTC
CDR3 protein: CASSSTGSEQYF

clone size: many
J gene: TRBJ2-2
V gene: TRBV9
D gene: TRBD2
CDR3 DNA: TGTGCCAGCAGCGTCTCTAGCGGGAGTTTTATCGGGGAGCTGTTTTTT
CDR3 protein: CASSVSSGSFIGELFF

clone size: many
J gene: TRBJ2-7
V gene: TRBV15
D gene: TRBD2
CDR3 DNA: TGTGCCACCAGCAGAGATCACCCGGGACTAGGCGTCGGCGAGCAGTACTTC
CDR3 protein: CATSRDHPGLGVGEQYF

clone size: NA
J gene: TRBJ2-6
V gene: TRBV28
D gene: NA
CDR3 DNA: TGTGCCAGCAGTCGGACCTCTGGGGCCAACGTCCTGACTTTC
CDR3 protein: CASSRTSGANVLTF

clone size: NA
J gene: TRBJ2-1
V gene: TRBV24-1
D gene: TRBD2
CDR3 DNA: TGTGCCACCAGTGGCCCAAAACGGGACGGGAGAATAGCGGGGGCCACCGATGAGCAGTTCTTC
CDR3 protein: CATSGPKRDGRIAGATDEQFF

clone size: NA
J gene: TRBJ2-7
V gene: TRBV19
D gene: TRBD1
CDR3 DNA: TGTGCCAGTAGCCCAGGACAGGTCGGTACCTACGAGCAGTACTTC
CDR3 protein: CASSPGQVGTYEQYF

clone size: NA
J gene: TRBJ2-1
V gene: TRBV5-1
D gene: TRBD2
CDR3 DNA: TGCGCCAGCAGCCCCGGGACTAGCGGGGGACAGCAGTTCTTC
CDR3 protein: CASSPGTSGGQQFF

clone size: once
J gene: TRBJ1-2
V gene: TRBV12-3/TRBV12-4
D gene: NA
CDR3 DNA: TGTGCCAGCAGTTTAGTGAAGTGTAGCTATGGCTACACCTTC
CDR3 protein: CASSLVKCSYGYTF

clone size: NA
J gene: TRBJ1-1
V gene: TRBV7-9
D gene: NA
CDR3 DNA: TGTGCCAGCAGCTCACAGGTTTCGGCCACTGAAGCTTTCTTT
CDR3 protein: CASSSQVSATEAFF

clone size: NA
J gene: TRBJ2-7
V gene: TRBV5-1
D gene: TRBD1
CDR3 DNA: TGCGCCAGCAGCTTAGGACAGGTCCCTATAGTGGAGCAGTACTTC
CDR3 protein: CASSLGQVPIVEQYF

clone size: NA
J gene: TRBJ1-1
V gene: TRBV7-2
D gene: TRBD1
CDR3 DNA: TGTGCCAGCAGTCGGACAGGGGAGACTGAAGCTTTCTTT
CDR3 protein: CASSRTGETEAFF

clone size: many
J gene: TRBJ2-7
V gene: TRBV29-1
D gene: NA
CDR3 DNA: TGCAGCGCCCGAGGCGGGGTAGAGCAGTACTTC
CDR3 protein: CSARGGVEQYF

clone size: NA
J gene: TRBJ1-2
V gene: TRBV7-9
D gene: NA
CDR3 DNA: TGTGCCAGCAGCTTTGGGGTCGTCTATGGCTACACCTTC
CDR3 protein: CASSFGVVYGYTF

clone size: NA
J gene: TRBJ2-1
V gene: TRBV6-2/TRBV6-3
D gene: NA
CDR3 DNA: TGTGCTAGTGGTTCCCTCGCGGGGGAGCAGTTCTTC
CDR3 protein: CASGSLAGEQFF